The sequence of this T cell receptor beta chain was determined in a study of blood T cell repertoires in COVID-19. As for the study in general: T cells, B-cell-depleted T cells, or PBMCs supplied cDNA or gDNA.

As originally analysed: Counts of nucleated cells, estimated from reference gene primer amplification, were obtained. The protocol was immunoSEQ multiplex PCR, while the TCRdb copy is restricted to in-frame clones and leaves out a portion. V and J calls and clone size follow that table, whereas D and trimming were derived from the DNA. This table holds fewer than 85,000 clones, under 80% found once. CDR1 MGHDK and CDR2 SYGVNS come from the germline V gene. Trimming shortened V by 1 base and J by 1 base, and 9 bases separated the two germline ends. The CDR3 runs 15 residues. What was sequenced was peripheral blood. The sequence derives from a woman older than 75 with active or convalescent COVID-19. This chain links TRBV25-1 with TRBJ2-3, with D possibly being TRBD2 (6 bases). CDR3 bases: TGTGCCAGCAGTGAATGGGGGGTCCGCACAGATACGCAGTATTTT. Translated: CASSEWGVRTDTQYF.